Listed below are T cell receptor beta chains from one sample, sequenced in a study of T cell clones after liver transplantation. Libraries were prepared by immunoSEQ multiplex PCR; TCRdb keeps only in-frame clonotypes and omits some of them. This sample has some 45,000 clones, with about 86% found just once. Specimen: CD4+ T cells from blood, collected 24 months after liver transplant. These receptors were collected from a human patient who received a liver transplant. The graft donor may account for some of the T cells. CDR3s include the opening cysteine and the closing phenylalanine or tryptophan. Each record gives: D gene, V gene, J gene, clone size, CDR3 DNA, CDR3 protein. D genes are given only for firm matches. A clone size is listed for some rows: how often the clone was seen (once, few, many), or a class if it is expanded.

>NA|TRBV20-1|TRBJ2-7|NA
TGCAGTGCTAGGGAGTACGAGCAGTACTTC
CSAREYEQYF
>NA|TRBV10-3|TRBJ1-1|NA
TGTGCCATCAGTGAGCTAAGTGGCTCTGAAGCTTTCTTT
CAISELSGSEAFF
>NA|TRBV18|TRBJ1-1|few
TGTGCCAGCTCACCAGGGGGGGAGTGGGAAGCTTTCTTT
CASSPGGEWEAFF
>NA|TRBV5-6|TRBJ1-5|few
TGTGCCAGCAGCTTGGGTGCGGGGGGGCGCAATCAGCCCCAGCATTTT
CASSLGAGGRNQPQHF
>TRBD2|TRBV7-2|TRBJ2-3|NA
TGTGCCAGCAGCTTTCATAGCGGGGGGAAGGTAGATACGCAGTATTTT
CASSFHSGGKVDTQYF
>NA|TRBV15|TRBJ1-5|NA
TGTGCCACCAGCAGCCGAGGGGCAGTCCAGCCCCAGCATTTT
CATSSRGAVQPQHF
>TRBD1|TRBV9|TRBJ1-3|NA
TGTGCCAGCAGCGTAGAGGGGGCCTCTGGAAACACCATATATTTT
CASSVEGASGNTIYF
>NA|TRBV7-9|TRBJ1-4|NA
TGTGCCAGCAGCTTATATGAACCTAATGAAAAACTGTTTTTT
CASSLYEPNEKLFF
>NA|TRBV6-6|TRBJ1-2|NA
TGTGCCAGCAGCCAACTGGGCTATGGCTACACCTTC
CASSQLGYGYTF
>NA|TRBV6-5|TRBJ1-1|NA
TGTGCCAGCAGTTACGACAGCCTTAACACTGAAGCTTTCTTT
CASSYDSLNTEAFF
>TRBD1|TRBV7-2|TRBJ2-5|NA
TGTGCCAGCAGCTTAGCGCGGGGGACAGGGTGGGAGACCCAGTACTTC
CASSLARGTGWETQYF
>TRBD1|TRBV18|TRBJ1-3|few
TGTGCCAGCTCACCACCCAGACGGGGACAGGGGCCAACCCGCTCTGGAAACACCATATATTTT
CASSPPRRGQGPTRSGNTIYF
>NA|TRBV6-1|TRBJ2-4|NA
TGTGCCAGCACTGAAGGGGGAGTGAAAAACATTCAGTACTTC
CASTEGGVKNIQYF
>NA|TRBV29-1|TRBJ2-1|NA
TGCAGCGGTGCGATGAGCTCCTACAATGAGCAGTTCTTC
CSGAMSSYNEQFF
>TRBD1|TRBV18|TRBJ1-5|NA
TGTGCCAGCTCTCAGGGGGGGCCCCAGCATTTT
CASSQGGPQHF
>TRBD1|TRBV2|TRBJ1-2|NA
TGTGCCAGCAGTGTACAGGGGAATGGCTACACCTTC
CASSVQGNGYTF
>NA|TRBV6-1|TRBJ2-1|NA
TGTGCCAGCAGTGAAAGGGGTTCGGCAGGGGGAGGGTTTAAGGATGAGCAGTTCTTC
CASSERGSAGGGFKDEQFF
>NA|TRBV19|TRBJ1-5|NA
TGTGCCAGTAGTATTCAGATTGGGGGGCCCCAGCATTTT
CASSIQIGGPQHF
>TRBD2|TRBV5-1|TRBJ2-2|NA
TGCGCCAGCAGCTTAATAGCGGGAGACACCGGGGAGCTGTTTTTT
CASSLIAGDTGELFF
>TRBD1|TRBV6-5|TRBJ1-2|once
TGTGCCGGCAGTAGACCGGGACAGGCAAAAAGGGGCTACACCTTC
CAGSRPGQAKRGYTF
>NA|TRBV6-1|TRBJ2-2|NA
TGTGCCAGCAGTGAAGGGGTCGGCACCGGGGAGCTGTTTTTT
CASSEGVGTGELFF
>TRBD1|TRBV19|TRBJ1-6|few
TGTGCCACGAAAGTAGGACAGGGTCGAGAATCACCCCTCCACTTT
CATKVGQGRESPLHF
>NA|TRBV27|TRBJ2-5|NA
TGTGCCAGCAGTAAGGCAGGGCAGACCCAGTACTTC
CASSKAGQTQYF
>TRBD2|TRBV5-4|TRBJ2-2|NA
TGTGCCAGCAGCTTTATGAGCGGGGGAGGCACCGGGGAGCTGTTTTTT
CASSFMSGGGTGELFF
>NA|TRBV6-1|TRBJ2-2|NA
TGTGCCAGCAGTGTTACAGGGTCCACCGGGGAGCTGTTTTTT
CASSVTGSTGELFF
>TRBD1|TRBV29-1|TRBJ1-1|few
TGCAGCGTTCGACAGGGGGCCGAGAACACTGAAGCTTTCTTT
CSVRQGAENTEAFF
>NA|TRBV27|TRBJ1-4|NA
TGTGCCAGCAGTAACAGATTTACTAATGAAAAACTGTTTTTT
CASSNRFTNEKLFF
>NA|TRBV27|TRBJ1-4|NA
TGTGCCAGCAGTTCCGCAAAGTGGGGCAATGAAAAACTGTTTTTT
CASSSAKWGNEKLFF
>NA|TRBV2|TRBJ1-5|NA
TGTGCCAGCAGCGATGGAGGGAAGGACCAGCCCCAGCATTTT
CASSDGGKDQPQHF
>NA|TRBV4-1|TRBJ2-7|NA
TGCGCCAGCAGCCGGGAGGCGCAGGGGGTGGTATACGAGCAGTACTTC
CASSREAQGVVYEQYF
>TRBD1|TRBV27|TRBJ1-1|NA
TGTGCCAGCAGTGCCGCAGGGGGCATGGGGGCCGCTGAAGCTTTCTTT
CASSAAGGMGAAEAFF
>NA|TRBV7-2|TRBJ2-5|NA
TGTGCCAGCAGCTTAGCACGGGGACAAGAGACCCAGTACTTC
CASSLARGQETQYF
>NA|TRBV18|TRBJ1-3|few
TGTGCCAGCTCACAAGGGGTCCCCTTCTCTGGAAACACCATATATTTT
CASSQGVPFSGNTIYF
>NA|TRBV5-1|TRBJ1-1|NA
TGCGCCAGCAGCCAACAGGGGAACACTGAAGCTTTCTTT
CASSQQGNTEAFF
>TRBD2|TRBV28|TRBJ2-7|NA
TGTGCCAGCAGTTCCCTCGGTCTAGCGGGATACGAGCAGTACTTC
CASSSLGLAGYEQYF